This entry lists 20 T cell receptor beta chains sequenced from one sample in a study of T cell clones after liver transplantation. Measured with immunoSEQ multiplex PCR; TCRdb has only the in-frame clones, and not every one. The sample includes 75,000 to 95,000 clones, under 90% of them seen just once. The sample in question was CD4+ T cells from blood, obtained roughly 50 months after liver transplant. Receptors originate from a human patient who received a liver transplant. Some T cells could come from the graft donor.

V usage is TRBV28 and J usage is TRBJ1-3; maybe TRBD1 (6 bases). The germline gives CDR1 MDHEN, CDR2 SYDVKM. CDR3 length equals 14 residues. Deletions cut 7 bases from V and 8 bases from J, with 18 bases between. The CDR3 protein is CASKMRDTHHTIYF. The CDR3 nucleotides are TGTGCCAGCAAAATGCGGGACACCCATCACACCATATATTTT.

The chain couples TRBV5-4 to TRBJ2-3; D ambiguous. Between the trimmed V and J ends, which lost 0 bases and 5 bases, there was a span of 1 base. The CDR3 is 11 amino acids. Germline CDR1 reads SGHNT; CDR2 reads YYREEE (reference sequence). The CDR3 region is CASSLVDTQYF. As DNA, the CDR3 is TGTGCCAGCAGCTTGGTAGATACGCAGTATTTT.

V is TRBV6-1 and J is TRBJ2-2, with D possibly being TRBD1 (5 bases). The CDR3 runs to 15 residues. V lost 5 bases, J lost 6 bases, and 16 bases lay in between. In germline, CDR1 is MNHNS, CDR2 SASEGT. CDR3 sequence: CASSPQTVRPGELFF. CDR3 in DNA: TGTGCCAGCAGTCCCCAGACAGTACGGCCCGGGGAGCTGTTTTTT.

This chain links TRBV11-2 with TRBJ2-3; TRBD2 matches at 8 bases. Germline CDR1 reads SGHAT; CDR2 reads FQNNGV. The CDR3 length is 16 residues. Trimming took 5 bases from V and 1 from J; bases not matched to a gene: 8. This CDR3 reads CASSQGLVDGTDTQYF. The CDR3 DNA reads TGTGCCAGCAGCCAGGGACTAGTCGATGGCACAGATACGCAGTATTTT.

The chain employs TRBV11-3 and TRBJ2-1; 14 bases are a match to TRBD2. V was clipped by 5 bases and J by 15 bases; unmatched bases: 12. Germline V gene sequence: CDR1 SGHNT, CDR2 YENEEA. CDR3 length: 15 amino acids. CDR3 nucleotide sequence: TGTGCCAGCAGCCCACCGGGGACTAGCGGGAGACTTTTGTTCTTC. It encodes CASSPPGTSGRLLFF.

This clone has just a few counts. The J gene is TRBJ1-2, the V gene TRBV19; no clear D. This CDR3 is 13 amino acids long. Trimming took off 6 bases at V and 2 bases at J, with 10 bases between the two ends. CDR1 and CDR2 from the germline V gene are LNHDA and SQIVND (reference sequence). CDR3 sequence reads: CASSGVGNYGYTF. The DNA of the CDR3 is TGTGCCAGTAGCGGAGTGGGCAACTATGGCTACACCTTC.

The V gene is TRBV6-4, the J gene TRBJ2-3; D is possibly TRBD2 (5 bases). Trimming pared 3 bases from V and 2 bases from J, leaving 9 bases between. CDR1 and CDR2 (germline): MRHNA, SNTAGT. This CDR3 is 14 amino acids long. The CDR3 DNA reads as TGTGCCAGCAGTGAAAATAGCGACACAGATACGCAGTATTTT. Protein product: CASSENSDTDTQYF.

This chain connects TRBV27 to TRBJ1-2; no clear D gene. The CDR3 covers 12 residues. Trimming left V 8 bases short and J 3 bases short, with 10 bases between. Germline assignment: CDR1 MNHEY and CDR2 SMNVEV (reference sequence). CDR3 sequence reads: CASGPLDYGYTF. The DNA of the CDR3 is TGTGCCAGCGGCCCCTTAGACTATGGCTACACCTTC.

With respect to this clone: Other DNA sequences in this specimen translate into the identical CDR3. The rearrangement links TRBV5-1 to TRBJ2-7; no clear D gene. This CDR3 spans 14 amino acids. Trimming shortened V by 0 bases and J by 1 base, and 8 bases separated the two germline ends. Looked up from germline, CDR1 is SGHRS and CDR2 is YFSETQ. CDR3 loop: CASSLGGTSYEQYF. In DNA form, the CDR3 reads TGCGCCAGCAGCTTGGGCGGTACTTCCTACGAGCAGTACTTC.

V is TRBV10-1 and J is TRBJ2-7; D possibly corresponds to TRBD1 (5 bases). This CDR3 contains 15 residues. V was shortened by 6 bases and J by 0 bases, with 15 bases between the two germline ends. Germline CDR1 and CDR2: WNHNN and SYGVQD (reference sequence). CDR3 amino acids: CASRIKTANSYEQYF. CDR3 DNA sequence: TGCGCCAGCAGGATCAAGACAGCTAACTCCTACGAGCAGTACTTC.

V and J are TRBV27 and TRBJ1-4; D not certain. The CDR3 has 14 residues. V was shortened by 5 bases and J by 8 bases, with 15 bases between the two germline ends. Germline V gene lookup returns CDR1 MNHEY and CDR2 SMNVEV (reference sequence). CDR3 residues: CASSPKRRAEKLFF. The CDR3 DNA is TGTGCCAGCAGTCCTAAGAGGAGGGCGGAAAAACTGTTTTTT.

The J gene is TRBJ2-7, the V gene TRBV5-4, with 12 bases matching TRBD2. Trimming took 3 bases from V and 6 from J; bases not matched to a gene: 7. Germline lookup yields CDR1 SGHNT and CDR2 YYREEE (reference sequence). The CDR3 has 15 residues. The CDR3 here is CASSSRLAGALEQYF. The CDR3 bases are TGTGCCAGCAGCTCGAGACTAGCGGGAGCCCTCGAGCAGTACTTC.

V usage is TRBV5-5 and J usage is TRBJ2-5; weak D call: TRBD1 (6 bases). This CDR3 spans 14 amino acids. Germline CDR1 is SGHKS and CDR2 is YYEKEE (reference sequence). Deletions cut 4 bases from V and 1 base from J, with 11 bases between. CDR3 loop: CASSGEGGQETQYF. The CDR3 DNA follows: TGTGCCAGCAGCGGAGAAGGGGGCCAAGAGACCCAGTACTTC.

The rearrangement joins TRBV7-2 to TRBJ2-7; 10 bases agree with TRBD1. Germline V CDR1 and CDR2: SGHTA, FQGNSA. After removal of 3 bases from V and 4 bases from J, the junction contained 6 bases not matched to a gene. The CDR3 is 15 residues long. The CDR3 DNA is TGTGCCAGCAGCTTGGCCAGACAGGGGGCATACGAGCAGTACTTC. Translating gives CASSLARQGAYEQYF.

This chain links TRBV29-1 with TRBJ2-7; 11 nucleotides match TRBD2. The CDR3 spans 13 residues. Germline CDR1 reads SQVTM; CDR2 reads ANQGSEA. V lost 2 bases to trimming and J lost 5 bases; unmatched junction nucleotides: 2. The CDR3 loop is CSVELGLADEQYF. The CDR3 DNA follows: TGCAGCGTTGAACTGGGACTAGCGGACGAGCAGTACTTC.

The chain is built from TRBV5-1 and TRBJ2-5; TRBD2 aligns across 7 bases. This CDR3 is 15 amino acids long. V was clipped by 4 bases and J by 1 base; unmatched bases: 7. Germline V gene lookup returns CDR1 SGHRS and CDR2 YFSETQ. DNA for the CDR3: TGCGCCAGCAGCCCGGGAGGTGGGGGCCAAGAGACCCAGTACTTC. It yields the protein CASSPGGGGQETQYF.

This chain uses TRBV7-2 with TRBJ2-1; D is uncertain. CDR1 is SGHTA, CDR2 FQGNSA, per germline. The CDR3 totals 17 residues. V was clipped by 7 bases and J by 2 bases, with 21 bases between them. The DNA of the CDR3 is TGTGCCAGCACCTCCCGGTGGGGTTCGGGCCCCTACAATGAGCAGTTCTTC. Amino acids: CASTSRWGSGPYNEQFF.

The chain employs TRBV6-4 and TRBJ2-1; D gene uncertain. CDR3 length equals 15 residues. Germline V gene data show CDR1 as MRHNA and CDR2 as SNTAGT. The germline V and J ends were trimmed by 5 bases and 0 bases, with 11 bases remaining between them. CDR3 sequence: CASSISTSSYNEQFF. The CDR3 coding sequence is TGTGCCAGCAGTATTTCCACGAGCTCCTACAATGAGCAGTTCTTC.

The rearrangement uses TRBV2 and TRBJ2-2; D is perhaps TRBD2 (6 bases). V lost 2 bases and J 1 base, leaving 8 bases between the germline ends. Germline V gives CDR1 SNHLY, CDR2 FYNNEI. The CDR3 has 15 amino acids. DNA for the CDR3: TGTGCCAGCAGTGAAACGGGAGAGAACACCGGGGAGCTGTTTTTT. It codes for CASSETGENTGELFF.

This chain links TRBV7-9 with TRBJ1-4; possibly TRBD1 for D (6 bases). CDR3 size: 16 residues. CDR1 SEHNR and CDR2 FQNEAQ come from the germline V gene (reference sequence). Trimming removed 4 bases at V and 8 bases at J, with 20 bases between. The CDR3, as DNA: TGTGCCAGCAGCTCCCCCCCGACAGGAGGGAAGGAAAAACTGTTTTTT. This gives the protein CASSSPPTGGKEKLFF. Using reference TRBV7-9 and TRBJ1-4 for the parts outside the CDR3, the full variable domain is DTGVSQNPRHKITKRGQNVTFRCDPISEHNRLYWYRQTLGQGPEFLTYFQNEAQLEKSRLLSDRFSAERPKGSFSTLEIQRTEQGDSAMYLCASSSPPTGGKEKLFFGSGTQLSVL.